This T cell receptor (beta chain) was obtained from a study of human T cells and chemical hapten exposure. This clonotype was found a few times. The time point is: patch test 1, 2 weeks after DPC sensitization. Treatment defined: therapeutic diphenylcyclopropenone sensitization with weekly scalp DPC. The authors extracted total RNA from unfractionated whole blood. TCRdb itself ran the RACE reads through MiXCR, one entry per CDR3 protein. The repertoire has 150,000 to 200,000 distinct CDR3 sequences, roughly 15% of them found once; the top ten carry about 1.7%. The TCR originated in a woman aged 25-40 years with alopecia areata. Some clones in this sample may be carry-over from other donors' samples. The source material was whole blood, sampled in connection with sensitization to the hapten diphenylcyclopropenone (DPC).

The CDR3 here is CASSEVPLRDNSPLHF. The CDR3 DNA sequence: TGTGCCAGCAGTGAAGTCCCCTTGAGAGACAATTCACCCCTCCACTTT. This rearrangement joins TRBV6-1 to TRBJ1-6; no definite D call. Trimming removed 1 base from V and 7 bases from J, with 14 bases in between. This CDR3 has 16 residues. Germline values: CDR1 MNHNS, CDR2 SASEGT.